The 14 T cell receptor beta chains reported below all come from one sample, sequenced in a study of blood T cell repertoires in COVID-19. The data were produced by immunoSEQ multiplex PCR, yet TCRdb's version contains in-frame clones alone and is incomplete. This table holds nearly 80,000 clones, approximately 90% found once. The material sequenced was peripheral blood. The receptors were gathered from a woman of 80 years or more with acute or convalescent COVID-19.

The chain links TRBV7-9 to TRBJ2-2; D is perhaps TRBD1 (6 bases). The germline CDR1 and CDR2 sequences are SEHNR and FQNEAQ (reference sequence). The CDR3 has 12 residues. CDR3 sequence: CAHREDTGELFF. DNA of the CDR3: TGTGCGCACAGGGAAGACACCGGGGAGCTGTTTTTT.

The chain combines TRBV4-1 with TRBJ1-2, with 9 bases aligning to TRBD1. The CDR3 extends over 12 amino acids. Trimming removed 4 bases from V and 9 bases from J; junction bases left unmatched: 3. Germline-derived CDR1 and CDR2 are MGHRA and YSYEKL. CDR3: CASSPGQGRYTF. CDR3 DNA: TGCGCCAGCAGCCCCGGACAGGGGCGCTACACCTTC.

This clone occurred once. In DNA, the CDR3 is TGTGCCACCAGTGATCTTAGTACAGGGACAAAAGAGACCCAGTACTTC. Encoded protein: CATSDLSTGTKETQYF. The rearrangement uses TRBV24-1 and TRBJ2-5, with TRBD1 as a possible D gene (6 bases). The V end was cut by 3 bases, the J end by 3 bases, with 16 bases between. The germline CDR1 and CDR2 sequences are KGHDR and SFDVKD. The CDR3 is made up of 16 amino acids.

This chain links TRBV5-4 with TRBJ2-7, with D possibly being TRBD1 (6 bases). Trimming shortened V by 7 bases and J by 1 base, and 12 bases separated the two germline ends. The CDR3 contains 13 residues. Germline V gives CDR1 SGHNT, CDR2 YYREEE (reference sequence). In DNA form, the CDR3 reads TGTGCCAGCGGTTACCAGGGGTCCTACGAGCAGTACTTC. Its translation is CASGYQGSYEQYF.

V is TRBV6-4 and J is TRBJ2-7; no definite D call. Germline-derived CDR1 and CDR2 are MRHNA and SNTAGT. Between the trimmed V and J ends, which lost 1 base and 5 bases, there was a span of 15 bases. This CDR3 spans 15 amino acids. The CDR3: CASSDWWLTNDEQYF. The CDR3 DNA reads TGTGCCAGCAGTGACTGGTGGCTAACTAACGACGAGCAGTACTTC.

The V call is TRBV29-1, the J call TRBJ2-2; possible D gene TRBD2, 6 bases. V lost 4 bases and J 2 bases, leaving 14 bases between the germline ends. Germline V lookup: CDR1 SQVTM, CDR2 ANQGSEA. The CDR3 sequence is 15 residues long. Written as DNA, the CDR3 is TGCAGCGTTGTGGCGGGGCCCTCTAACACCGGGGAGCTGTTTTTT. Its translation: CSVVAGPSNTGELFF.

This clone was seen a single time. The CDR3 reads CASSRSGGYNEQFF. For the CDR3, the DNA is TGTGCCAGCAGCCGTAGCGGGGGGTACAATGAGCAGTTCTTC. The chain joins TRBV5-4 to TRBJ2-1, with TRBD2 matching over 10 bases. CDR1 is SGHNT and CDR2 is YYREEE in the germline V gene (reference sequence). The V segment lost 4 bases and the J segment 4 bases; nucleotides outside the gene matches: 2. The CDR3 covers 14 residues.

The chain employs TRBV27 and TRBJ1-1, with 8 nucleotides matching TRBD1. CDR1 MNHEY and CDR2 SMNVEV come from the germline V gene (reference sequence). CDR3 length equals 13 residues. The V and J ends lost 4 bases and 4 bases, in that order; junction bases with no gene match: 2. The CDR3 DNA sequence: TGTGCCAGCAGTTATGGACAGGGCACTGAAGCTTTCTTT. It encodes CASSYGQGTEAFF.

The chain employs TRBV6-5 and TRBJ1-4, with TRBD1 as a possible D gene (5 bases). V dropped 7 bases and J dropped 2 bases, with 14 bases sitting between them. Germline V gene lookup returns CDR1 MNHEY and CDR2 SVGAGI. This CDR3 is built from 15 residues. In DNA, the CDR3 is TGTGCCAGCAAAATCTCAGGGTCCACTAATGAAAAACTGTTTTTT. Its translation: CASKISGSTNEKLFF.

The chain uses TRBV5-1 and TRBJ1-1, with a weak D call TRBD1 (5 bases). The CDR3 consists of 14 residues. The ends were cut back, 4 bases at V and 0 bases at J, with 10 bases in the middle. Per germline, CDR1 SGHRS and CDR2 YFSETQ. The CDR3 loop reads CASSNRQMNTEAFF. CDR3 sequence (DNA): TGCGCCAGCAGCAACAGGCAAATGAACACTGAAGCTTTCTTT.

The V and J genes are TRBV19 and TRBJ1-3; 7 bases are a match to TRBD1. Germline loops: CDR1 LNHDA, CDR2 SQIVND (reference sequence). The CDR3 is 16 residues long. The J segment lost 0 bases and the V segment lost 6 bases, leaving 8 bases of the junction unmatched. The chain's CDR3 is CASSLRGAYSGNTIYF. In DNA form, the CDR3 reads TGTGCCAGTAGCCTCAGGGGGGCCTACTCTGGAAACACCATATATTTT.

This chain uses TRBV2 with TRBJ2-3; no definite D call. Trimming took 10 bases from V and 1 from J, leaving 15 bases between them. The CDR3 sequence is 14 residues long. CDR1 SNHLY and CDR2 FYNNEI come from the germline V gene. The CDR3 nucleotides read TGTGCCATCGCGACTTTACCGGGCACAGATACGCAGTATTTT. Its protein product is CAIATLPGTDTQYF. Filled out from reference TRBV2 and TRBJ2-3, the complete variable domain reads EPEVTQTPSHQVTQMGQEVILRCVPISNHLYFYWYRQILGQKVEFLVSFYNNEISEKSEIFDDQFSVERPDGSNFTLKIRSTKLEDSAMYFCAIATLPGTDTQYFGPGTRLTVL.

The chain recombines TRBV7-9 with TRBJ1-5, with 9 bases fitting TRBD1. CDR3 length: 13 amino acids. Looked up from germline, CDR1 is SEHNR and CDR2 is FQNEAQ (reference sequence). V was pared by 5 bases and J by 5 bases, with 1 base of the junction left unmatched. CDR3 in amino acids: CASSRTGDQPQHF. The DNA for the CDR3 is TGTGCCAGCAGCCGGACAGGGGATCAGCCCCAGCATTTT.

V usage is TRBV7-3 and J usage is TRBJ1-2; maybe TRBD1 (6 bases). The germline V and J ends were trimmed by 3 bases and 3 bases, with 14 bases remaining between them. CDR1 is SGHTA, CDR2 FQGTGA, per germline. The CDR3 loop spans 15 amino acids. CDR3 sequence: CASSLNRDEYYGYTF. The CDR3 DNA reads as TGTGCCAGCAGCTTGAACAGGGATGAGTACTATGGCTACACCTTC.